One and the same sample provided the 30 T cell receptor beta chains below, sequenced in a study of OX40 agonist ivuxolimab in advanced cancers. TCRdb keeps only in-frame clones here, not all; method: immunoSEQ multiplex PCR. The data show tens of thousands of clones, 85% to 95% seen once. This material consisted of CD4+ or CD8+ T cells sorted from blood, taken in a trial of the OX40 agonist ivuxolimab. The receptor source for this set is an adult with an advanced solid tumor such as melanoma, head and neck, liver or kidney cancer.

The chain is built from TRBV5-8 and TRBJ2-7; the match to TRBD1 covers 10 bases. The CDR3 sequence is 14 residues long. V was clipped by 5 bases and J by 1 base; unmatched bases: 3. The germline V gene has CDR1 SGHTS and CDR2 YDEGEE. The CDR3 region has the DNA TGTGCCAGCAGTCCGGACAGGGGGTCCTACGAGCAGTACTTC. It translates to CASSPDRGSYEQYF.

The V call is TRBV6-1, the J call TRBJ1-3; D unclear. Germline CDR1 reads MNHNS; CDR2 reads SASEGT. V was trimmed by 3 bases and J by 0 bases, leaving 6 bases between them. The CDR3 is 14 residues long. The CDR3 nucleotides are TGTGCCAGCAGTGATCTGGGCTCTGGAAACACCATATATTTT. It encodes CASSDLGSGNTIYF.

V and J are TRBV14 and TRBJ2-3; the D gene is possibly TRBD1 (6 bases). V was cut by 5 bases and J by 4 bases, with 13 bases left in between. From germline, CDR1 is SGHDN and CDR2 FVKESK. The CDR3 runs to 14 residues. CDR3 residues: CASSTKDSPDTQYF. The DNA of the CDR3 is TGTGCCAGCAGCACTAAGGACAGCCCAGATACGCAGTATTTT.

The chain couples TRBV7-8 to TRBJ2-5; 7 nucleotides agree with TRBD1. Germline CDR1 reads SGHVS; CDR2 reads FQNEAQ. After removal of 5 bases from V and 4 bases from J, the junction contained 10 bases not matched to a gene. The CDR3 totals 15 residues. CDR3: CASSLRQGPAETQYF. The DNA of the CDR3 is TGTGCCAGCAGCCTTCGACAGGGACCGGCAGAGACCCAGTACTTC.

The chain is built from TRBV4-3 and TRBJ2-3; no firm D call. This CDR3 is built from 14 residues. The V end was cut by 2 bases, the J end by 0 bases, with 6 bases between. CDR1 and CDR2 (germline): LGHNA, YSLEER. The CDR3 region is CASSQRRSTDTQYF. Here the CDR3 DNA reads TGCGCCAGCAGCCAACGGAGAAGCACAGATACGCAGTATTTT.

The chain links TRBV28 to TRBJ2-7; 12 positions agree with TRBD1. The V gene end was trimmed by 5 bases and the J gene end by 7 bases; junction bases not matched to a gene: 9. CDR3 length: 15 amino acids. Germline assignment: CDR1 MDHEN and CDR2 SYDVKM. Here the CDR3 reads CASSPPGQGAEEQYF. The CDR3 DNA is TGTGCCAGCAGTCCCCCGGGACAGGGGGCGGAAGAGCAGTACTTC.

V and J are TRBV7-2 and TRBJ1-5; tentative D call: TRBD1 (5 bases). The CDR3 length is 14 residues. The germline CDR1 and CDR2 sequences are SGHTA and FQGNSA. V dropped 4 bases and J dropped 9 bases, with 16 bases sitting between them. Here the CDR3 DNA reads TGTGCCAGCAGCTCTCCTGGGGCCATCTGGCCCCAGCATTTT. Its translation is CASSSPGAIWPQHF.

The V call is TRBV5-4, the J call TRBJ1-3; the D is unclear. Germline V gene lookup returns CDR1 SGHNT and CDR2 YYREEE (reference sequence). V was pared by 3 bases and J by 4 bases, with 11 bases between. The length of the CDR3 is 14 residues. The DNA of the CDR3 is TGTGCCAGCAGCTCGCTAGGGATGGGAAACACCATATATTTT. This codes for CASSSLGMGNTIYF.

DNA of the CDR3: TGCGCCAGCAGCGTCCCTGCGGGGGCGGATGAGCAGTACTTC. The encoded protein is CASSVPAGADEQYF. The V gene is TRBV5-1, the J gene TRBJ2-7, with D possibly TRBD2 on 7 matching bases. Germline V gene data show CDR1 as SGHRS and CDR2 as YFSETQ. CDR3 length equals 14 residues. V was pared by 4 bases and J by 7 bases, with 18 bases between.

CDR3 amino acids: CASSPRDFFSPGSPLHF. DNA of the CDR3: TGTGCCAGCAGCCCACGGGACTTTTTTAGCCCGGGGTCACCCCTCCACTTT. V and J are TRBV11-2 and TRBJ1-6; D may be TRBD1 (5 bases). Germline CDR1 SGHAT, CDR2 FQNNGV. The germline V and J ends were trimmed by 5 bases and 10 bases, with 24 bases remaining between them. The CDR3 spans 17 residues.

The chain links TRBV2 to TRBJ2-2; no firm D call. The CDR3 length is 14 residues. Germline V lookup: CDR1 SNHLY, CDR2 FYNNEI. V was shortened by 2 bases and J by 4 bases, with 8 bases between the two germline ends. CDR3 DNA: TGTGCCAGCAGTGAATACACTCGCACCGGGGAGCTGTTTTTT. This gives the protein CASSEYTRTGELFF. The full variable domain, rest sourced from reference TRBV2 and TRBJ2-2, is EPEVTQTPSHQVTQMGQEVILRCVPISNHLYFYWYRQILGQKVEFLVSFYNNEISEKSEIFDDQFSVERPDGSNFTLKIRSTKLEDSAMYFCASSEYTRTGELFFGEGSRLTVL.

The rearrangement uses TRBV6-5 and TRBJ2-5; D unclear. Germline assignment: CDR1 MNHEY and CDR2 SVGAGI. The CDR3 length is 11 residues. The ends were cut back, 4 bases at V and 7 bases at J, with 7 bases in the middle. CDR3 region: CASSSLGTQYF. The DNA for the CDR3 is TGTGCCAGCAGTTCCCTCGGGACCCAGTACTTC.

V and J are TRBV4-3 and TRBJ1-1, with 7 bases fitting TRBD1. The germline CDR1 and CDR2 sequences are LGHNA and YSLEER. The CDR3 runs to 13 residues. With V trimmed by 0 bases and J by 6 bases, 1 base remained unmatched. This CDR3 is CASSQETGPEAFF. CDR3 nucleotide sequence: TGCGCCAGCAGCCAAGAGACAGGGCCTGAAGCTTTCTTT.

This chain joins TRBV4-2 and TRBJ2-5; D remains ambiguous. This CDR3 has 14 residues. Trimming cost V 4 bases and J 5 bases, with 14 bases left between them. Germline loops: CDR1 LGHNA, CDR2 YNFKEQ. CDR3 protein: CASSLEASPETQYF. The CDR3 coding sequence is TGTGCCAGCAGCCTAGAGGCTAGTCCGGAGACCCAGTACTTC.

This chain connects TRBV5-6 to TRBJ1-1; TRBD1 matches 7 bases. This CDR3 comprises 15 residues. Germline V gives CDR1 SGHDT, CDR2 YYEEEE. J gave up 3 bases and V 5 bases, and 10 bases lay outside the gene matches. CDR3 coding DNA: TGTGCCAGCAGGAGCAGGGGGATGTTGGACACTGAAGCTTTCTTT. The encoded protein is CASRSRGMLDTEAFF. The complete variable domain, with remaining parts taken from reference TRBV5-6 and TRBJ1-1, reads DAGVTQSPTHLIKTRGQQVTLRCSPKSGHDTVSWYQQALGQGPQFIFQYYEEEERQRGNFPDRFSGHQFPNYSSELNVNALLLGDSALYLCASRSRGMLDTEAFFGQGTRLTVV.

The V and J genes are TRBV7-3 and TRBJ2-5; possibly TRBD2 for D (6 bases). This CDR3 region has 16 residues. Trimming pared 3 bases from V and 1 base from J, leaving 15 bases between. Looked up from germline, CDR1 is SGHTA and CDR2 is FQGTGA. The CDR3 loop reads CASSFYGGARQETQYF. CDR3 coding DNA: TGTGCCAGCAGCTTTTACGGGGGAGCCCGCCAAGAGACCCAGTACTTC.

The CDR3: CASSSVGRQGNEQFF. The DNA for the CDR3 is TGTGCCAGCAGCTCCGTGGGCAGGCAGGGGAATGAGCAGTTCTTC. This chain uses TRBV7-6 with TRBJ2-1; possible D gene TRBD1, 6 bases. The V end lost 4 bases, the J end lost 7 bases, and 17 bases lay between the germline ends. This CDR3 region has 15 residues. Germline CDR1 and CDR2: SGHVS and FNYEAQ.

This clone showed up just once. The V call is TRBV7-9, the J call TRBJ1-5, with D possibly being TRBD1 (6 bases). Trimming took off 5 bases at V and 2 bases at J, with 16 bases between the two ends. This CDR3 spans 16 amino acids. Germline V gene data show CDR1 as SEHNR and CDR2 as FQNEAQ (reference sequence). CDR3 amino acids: CASSPPGGAGNQPQHF. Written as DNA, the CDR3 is TGTGCCAGCAGCCCACCGGGGGGGGCCGGCAATCAGCCCCAGCATTTT.

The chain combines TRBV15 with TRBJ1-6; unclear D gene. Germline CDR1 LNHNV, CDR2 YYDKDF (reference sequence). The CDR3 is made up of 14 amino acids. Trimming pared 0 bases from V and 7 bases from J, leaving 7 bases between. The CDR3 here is CATSREGMNSPLHF. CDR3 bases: TGTGCCACCAGCAGAGAGGGGATGAATTCACCCCTCCACTTT.

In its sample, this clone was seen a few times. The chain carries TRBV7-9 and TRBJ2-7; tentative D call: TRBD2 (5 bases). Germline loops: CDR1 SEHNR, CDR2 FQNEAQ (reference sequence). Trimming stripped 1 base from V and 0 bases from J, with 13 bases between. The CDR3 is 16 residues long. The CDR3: CASSLVSGLTSYEQYF. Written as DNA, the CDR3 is TGTGCCAGCAGCTTAGTGTCCGGACTCACCTCCTACGAGCAGTACTTC. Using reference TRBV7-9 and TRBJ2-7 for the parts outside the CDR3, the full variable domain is DTGVSQNPRHKITKRGQNVTFRCDPISEHNRLYWYRQTLGQGPEFLTYFQNEAQLEKSRLLSDRFSAERPKGSFSTLEIQRTEQGDSAMYLCASSLVSGLTSYEQYFGPGTRLTVT.

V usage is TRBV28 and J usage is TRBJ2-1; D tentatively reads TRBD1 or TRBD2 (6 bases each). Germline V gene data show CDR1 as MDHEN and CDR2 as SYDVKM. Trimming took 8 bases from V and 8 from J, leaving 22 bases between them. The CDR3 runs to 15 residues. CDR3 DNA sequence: TGTGCCAGCGGGGATAGGGGGGACTTTGTGGATGAGCAGTTCTTC. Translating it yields CASGDRGDFVDEQFF.

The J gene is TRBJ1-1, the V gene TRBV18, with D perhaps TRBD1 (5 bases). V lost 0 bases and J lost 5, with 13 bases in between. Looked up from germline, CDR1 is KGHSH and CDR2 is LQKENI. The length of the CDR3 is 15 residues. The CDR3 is CASSPPGRLGTEAFF. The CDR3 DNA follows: TGTGCCAGCTCACCACCGGGACGTCTTGGGACTGAAGCTTTCTTT.

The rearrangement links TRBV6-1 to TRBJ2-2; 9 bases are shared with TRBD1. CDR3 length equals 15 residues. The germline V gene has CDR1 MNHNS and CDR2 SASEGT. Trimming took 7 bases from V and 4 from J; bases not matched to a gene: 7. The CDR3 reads CASILDRGGTGELFF. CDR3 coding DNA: TGTGCCAGCATATTGGACAGGGGAGGCACCGGGGAGCTGTTTTTT.

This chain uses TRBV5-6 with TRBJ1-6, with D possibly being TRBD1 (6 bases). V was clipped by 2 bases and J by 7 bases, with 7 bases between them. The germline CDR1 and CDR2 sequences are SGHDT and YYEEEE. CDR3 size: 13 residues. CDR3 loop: CASSFRGNSPLHF. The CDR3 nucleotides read TGTGCCAGCAGCTTCAGGGGAAATTCACCCCTCCACTTT.

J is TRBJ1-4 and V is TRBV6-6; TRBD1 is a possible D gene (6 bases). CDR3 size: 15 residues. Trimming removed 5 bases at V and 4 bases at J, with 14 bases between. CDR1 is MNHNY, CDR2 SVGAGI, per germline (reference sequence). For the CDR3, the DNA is TGTGCCAGCAGTGGCTCCCTCAGGGGTAATGAAAAACTGTTTTTT. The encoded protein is CASSGSLRGNEKLFF.

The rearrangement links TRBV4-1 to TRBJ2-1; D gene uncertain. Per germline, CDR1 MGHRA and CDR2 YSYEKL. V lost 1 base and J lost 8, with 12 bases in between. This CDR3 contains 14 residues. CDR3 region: CASSQGPQRYEQFF. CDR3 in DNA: TGCGCCAGCAGCCAAGGGCCTCAACGCTATGAGCAGTTCTTC.

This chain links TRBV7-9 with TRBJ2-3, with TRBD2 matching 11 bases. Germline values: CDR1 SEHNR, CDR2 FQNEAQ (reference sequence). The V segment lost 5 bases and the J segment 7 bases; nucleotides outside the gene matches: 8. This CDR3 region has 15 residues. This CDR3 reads CASSRLAGGPYTQYF. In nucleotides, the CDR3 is TGTGCCAGCAGCCGTTTAGCGGGAGGGCCGTATACGCAGTATTTT.

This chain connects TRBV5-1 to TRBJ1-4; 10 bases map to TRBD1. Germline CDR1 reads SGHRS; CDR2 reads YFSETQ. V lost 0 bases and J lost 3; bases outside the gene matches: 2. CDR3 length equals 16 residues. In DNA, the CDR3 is TGCGCCAGCAGCTTGGGACAGGGGGCTTCTAATGAAAAACTGTTTTTT. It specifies CASSLGQGASNEKLFF.

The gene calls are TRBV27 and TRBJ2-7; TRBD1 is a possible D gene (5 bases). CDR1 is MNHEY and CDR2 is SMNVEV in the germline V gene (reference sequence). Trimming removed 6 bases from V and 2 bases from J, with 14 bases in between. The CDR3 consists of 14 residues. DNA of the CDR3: TGTGCCAGCAGGAAGGGGATAAGGGCCTACGAGCAGTACTTC. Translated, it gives CASRKGIRAYEQYF.

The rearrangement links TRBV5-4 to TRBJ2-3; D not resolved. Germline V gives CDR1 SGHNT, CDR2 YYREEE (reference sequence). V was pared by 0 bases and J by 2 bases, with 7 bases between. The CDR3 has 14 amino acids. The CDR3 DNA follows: TGTGCCAGCAGCTTGGTAGACTCCACAGATACGCAGTATTTT. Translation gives CASSLVDSTDTQYF.